This is a list of T cell receptor beta chains from one sample in a study of blood T cell repertoires in COVID-19. Data came from immunoSEQ multiplex PCR; TCRdb stores just in-frame clones and leaves some out. The data contain about 69,000 clones, 85% of them singletons. Material for sequencing was peripheral blood. The source is a man older than 75 with acute or convalescent COVID-19. Both conserved end residues are part of each CDR3.

j_call: TRBJ1-4; v_call: TRBV7-2; cdr3_aa: CASSLVQGTGEKLFF
j_call: TRBJ1-1; v_call: TRBV3-1/TRBV3-2; cdr3_aa: CASSQAGAGDTEAFF
j_call: TRBJ2-7; v_call: TRBV7-9; cdr3_aa: CASSPRGGRVDEQYF
j_call: TRBJ2-7; v_call: TRBV27; cdr3_aa: CASSPRYRGEQYF
j_call: TRBJ2-2; v_call: TRBV19; cdr3_aa: CASSMEGNTGELFF
j_call: TRBJ1-1; v_call: TRBV5-1; cdr3_aa: CASSPSPGTGEAFF
j_call: TRBJ1-1; v_call: TRBV5-6; cdr3_aa: CASSPGGGQTEAFF
j_call: TRBJ2-7; v_call: TRBV11-3; cdr3_aa: CASSHDYRDEQYF
j_call: TRBJ2-3; v_call: TRBV6-5; cdr3_aa: CASSYGQKDTQYF
j_call: TRBJ1-5; v_call: TRBV19; cdr3_aa: CASNGAGRWNQPQHF
j_call: TRBJ2-5; v_call: TRBV6-5; cdr3_aa: CASRITGGYGETQYF
j_call: TRBJ2-1; v_call: TRBV24-1; cdr3_aa: CATSDAGGASLGGRAIDEQFF
j_call: TRBJ2-7; v_call: TRBV6-2/TRBV6-3; cdr3_aa: CASSYLGTGVDEQYF
j_call: TRBJ2-3; v_call: TRBV12-5; cdr3_aa: CASDKGLAKTDTQYF
j_call: TRBJ1-2; v_call: TRBV2; cdr3_aa: CASQRGARGYTF
j_call: TRBJ2-2; v_call: TRBV28; cdr3_aa: CASRRSGTMNTGELFF
j_call: TRBJ1-1; v_call: TRBV4-1; cdr3_aa: CASSQIWGGNTEAFF
j_call: TRBJ2-2; v_call: TRBV19; cdr3_aa: CASIGRSNTGELFF
j_call: TRBJ2-1; v_call: TRBV15; cdr3_aa: CATSPQGNEQFF
j_call: TRBJ2-3; v_call: TRBV7-6; cdr3_aa: CASSVGGATASDTQYF
j_call: TRBJ2-1; v_call: TRBV14; cdr3_aa: CASSQLTRHEQFF
j_call: TRBJ2-5; v_call: TRBV10-1; cdr3_aa: CASSDGGFGTSGREYQETQYF
j_call: TRBJ1-3; v_call: TRBV3-1/TRBV3-2; cdr3_aa: CASSPGQHPGNTIYF
j_call: TRBJ2-4; v_call: TRBV10-3; cdr3_aa: CAISESSGRFNIQYF
j_call: TRBJ1-2; v_call: TRBV12-3/TRBV12-4; cdr3_aa: CASSLRADYGYTF
j_call: TRBJ2-2; v_call: TRBV2; cdr3_aa: CASSVHRGTNTGELFF
j_call: TRBJ1-1; v_call: TRBV19; cdr3_aa: CASSSRQELGTEAFF
j_call: TRBJ2-7; v_call: TRBV14; cdr3_aa: CASSQVPGEVQYF
j_call: TRBJ1-2; v_call: TRBV27; cdr3_aa: CASGWGRRAYGYTF
j_call: TRBJ1-2; v_call: TRBV12-3/TRBV12-4; cdr3_aa: CASSFRDSYGYTF
j_call: TRBJ2-5; v_call: TRBV3-1/TRBV3-2; cdr3_aa: CASRTRGAQETQYF